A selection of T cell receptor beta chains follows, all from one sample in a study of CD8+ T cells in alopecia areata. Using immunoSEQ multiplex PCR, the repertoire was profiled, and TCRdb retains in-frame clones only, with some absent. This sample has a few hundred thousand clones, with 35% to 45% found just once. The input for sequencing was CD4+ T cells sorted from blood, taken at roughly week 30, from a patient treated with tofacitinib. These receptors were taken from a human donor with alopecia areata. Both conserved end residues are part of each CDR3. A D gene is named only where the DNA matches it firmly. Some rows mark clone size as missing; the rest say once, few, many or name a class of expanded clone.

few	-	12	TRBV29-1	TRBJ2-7	TGCAGCGTTCGTGGGGCATCGGGGGAGCAGTACTTC	CSVRGASGEQYF
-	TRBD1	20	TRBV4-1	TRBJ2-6	TGCGCCAGCAGCCGATCACCGGCAGGGGGCGCTGGCTCTGGGGCCAACGTCCTGACTTTC	CASSRSPAGGAGSGANVLTF
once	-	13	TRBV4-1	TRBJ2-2	TGCGCCAGCAGCCGCCTGTTGGCCGGGGAGCTGTTTTTT	CASSRLLAGELFF
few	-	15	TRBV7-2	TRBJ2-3	TGTGCCAGCAGCCCCTCGGGGCGGCGCACAGATACGCAGTATTTT	CASSPSGRRTDTQYF
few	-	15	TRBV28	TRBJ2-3	TGTGCCAGCAGTTTTGGGGGGGCAGGGACAGATACGCAGTATTTT	CASSFGGAGTDTQYF
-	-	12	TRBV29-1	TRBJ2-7	TGCAGCGTTGCAGGGTTCTCCTACGAGCAGTACTTC	CSVAGFSYEQYF
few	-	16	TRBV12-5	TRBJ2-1	TGTGCTAGTGGTTCCCTACTTGGAGCCTCCTACAATGAGCAGTTCTTC	CASGSLLGASYNEQFF
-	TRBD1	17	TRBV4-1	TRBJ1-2	TGCGCCAGCAGCCAAGGGGAGGGGGCACGCAGGAGCTATGGCTACACCTTC	CASSQGEGARRSYGYTF
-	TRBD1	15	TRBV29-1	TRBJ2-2	TGCAGCGTTGGAAAGACAGGGGCGAACACCGGGGAGCTGTTTTTT	CSVGKTGANTGELFF
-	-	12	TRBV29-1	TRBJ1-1	TGCAGCGTTGAACCGAACTACTCTGAAGCTTTCTTT	CSVEPNYSEAFF